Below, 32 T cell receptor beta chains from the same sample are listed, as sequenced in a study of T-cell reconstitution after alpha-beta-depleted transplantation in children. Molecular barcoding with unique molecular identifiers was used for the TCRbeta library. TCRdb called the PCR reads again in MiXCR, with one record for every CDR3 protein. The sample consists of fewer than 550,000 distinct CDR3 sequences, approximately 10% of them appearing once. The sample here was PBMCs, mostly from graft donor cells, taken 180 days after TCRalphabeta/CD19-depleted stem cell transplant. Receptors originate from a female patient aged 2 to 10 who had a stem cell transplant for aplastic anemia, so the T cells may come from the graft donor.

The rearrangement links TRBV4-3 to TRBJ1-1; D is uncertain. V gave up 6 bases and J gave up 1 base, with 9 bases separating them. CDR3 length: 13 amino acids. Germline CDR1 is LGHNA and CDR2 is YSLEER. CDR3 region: CASRRQSNTEAFF. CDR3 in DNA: TGCGCCAGCAGGCGCCAGTCGAACACTGAAGCTTTCTTT.

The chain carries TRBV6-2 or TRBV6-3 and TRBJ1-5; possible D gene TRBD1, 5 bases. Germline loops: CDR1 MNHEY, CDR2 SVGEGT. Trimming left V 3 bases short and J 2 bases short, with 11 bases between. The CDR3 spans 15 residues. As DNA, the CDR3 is TGTGCCAGCAGTTATTCAGGGAAGGGCAATCAGCCCCAGCATTTT. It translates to CASSYSGKGNQPQHF.

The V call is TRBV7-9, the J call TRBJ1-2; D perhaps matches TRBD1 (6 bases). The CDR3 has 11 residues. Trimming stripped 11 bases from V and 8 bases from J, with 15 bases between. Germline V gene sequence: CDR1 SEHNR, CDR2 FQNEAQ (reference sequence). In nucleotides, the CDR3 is TGTGCCCTTGCGGGGGCCCACGGCTACACCTTC. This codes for CALAGAHGYTF.

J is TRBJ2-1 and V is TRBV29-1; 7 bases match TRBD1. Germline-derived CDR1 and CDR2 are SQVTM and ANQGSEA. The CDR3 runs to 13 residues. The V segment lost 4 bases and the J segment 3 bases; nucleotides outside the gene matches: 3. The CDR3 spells CSVGGTVYNEQFF. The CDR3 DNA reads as TGCAGCGTTGGGGGGACAGTCTACAATGAGCAGTTCTTC.

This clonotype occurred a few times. DNA of the CDR3: TGTGCCAGCAGCAAACGACTTGTCGCAGATACGCAGTATTTT. Translation gives CASSKRLVADTQYF. V gene TRBV7-2 combines with J gene TRBJ2-3; no firm D call. CDR3 length equals 14 residues. V was cut by 5 bases and J by 4 bases, with 13 bases left in between. From germline, CDR1 is SGHTA and CDR2 FQGNSA.

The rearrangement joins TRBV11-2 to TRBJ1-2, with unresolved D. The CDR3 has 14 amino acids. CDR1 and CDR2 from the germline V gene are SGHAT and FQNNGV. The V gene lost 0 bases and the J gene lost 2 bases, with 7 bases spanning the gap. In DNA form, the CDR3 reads TGTGCCAGCAGCTTAGATTTCAGAAACTATGGCTACACCTTC. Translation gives CASSLDFRNYGYTF.

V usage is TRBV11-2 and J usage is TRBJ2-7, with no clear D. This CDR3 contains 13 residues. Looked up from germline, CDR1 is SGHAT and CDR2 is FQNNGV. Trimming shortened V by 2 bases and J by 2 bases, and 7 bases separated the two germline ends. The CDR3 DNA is TGTGCCAGCAGCTTAAGCGACCCCTACGAGCAGTACGTC. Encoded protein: CASSLSDPYEQYV.

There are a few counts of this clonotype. CDR3 residues: CATSRGGGKNEQYF. CDR3 DNA sequence: TGTGCCACCAGCAGAGGAGGGGGGAAGAACGAGCAGTACTTC. The V and J genes are TRBV15 and TRBJ2-7; D may be TRBD1 or TRBD2 (6 bases each). The germline CDR1 and CDR2 sequences are LNHNV and YYDKDF (reference sequence). V lost 1 base and J 5 bases, leaving 12 bases between the germline ends. This CDR3 is 14 amino acids long.

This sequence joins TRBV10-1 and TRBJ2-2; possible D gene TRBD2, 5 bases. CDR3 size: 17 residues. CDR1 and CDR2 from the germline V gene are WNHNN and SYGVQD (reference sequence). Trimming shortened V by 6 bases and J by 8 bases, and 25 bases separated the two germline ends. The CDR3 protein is CASSHNTDFRFSGELFF. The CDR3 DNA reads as TGCGCCAGCAGCCATAACACGGACTTTAGGTTCTCTGGGGAGCTGTTTTTT.

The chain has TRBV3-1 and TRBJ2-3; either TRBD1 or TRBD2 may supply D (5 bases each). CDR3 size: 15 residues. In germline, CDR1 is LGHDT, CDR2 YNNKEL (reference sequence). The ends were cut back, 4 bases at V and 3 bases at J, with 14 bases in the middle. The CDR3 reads CASSPLRGGTDTQYF. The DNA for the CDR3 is TGTGCCAGCAGCCCCCTGAGGGGTGGGACAGATACGCAGTATTTT.

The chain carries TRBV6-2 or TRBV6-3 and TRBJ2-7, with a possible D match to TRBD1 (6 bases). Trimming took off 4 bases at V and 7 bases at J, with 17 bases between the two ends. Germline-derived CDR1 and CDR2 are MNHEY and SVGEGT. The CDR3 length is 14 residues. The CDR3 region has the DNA TGTGCCAGCAGTTCAGGGGCGCGATTGAGGGAGCAGTACGTC. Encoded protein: CASSSGARLREQYV.

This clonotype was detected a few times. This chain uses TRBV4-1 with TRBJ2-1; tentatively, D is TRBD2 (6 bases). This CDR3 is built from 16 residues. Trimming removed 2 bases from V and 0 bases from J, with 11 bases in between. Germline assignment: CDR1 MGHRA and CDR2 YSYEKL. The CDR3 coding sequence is TGCGCCAGCAGCCAACCGGGACTTAGCTCCTACAATGAGCAGTTCTTC. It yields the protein CASSQPGLSSYNEQFF.

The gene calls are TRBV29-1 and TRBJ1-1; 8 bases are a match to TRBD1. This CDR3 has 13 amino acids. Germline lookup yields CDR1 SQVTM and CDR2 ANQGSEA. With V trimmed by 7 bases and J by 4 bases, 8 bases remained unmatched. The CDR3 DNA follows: TGCAGCGCAGGGAAAGGACAGGGCACTGAAGCTTTCTTT. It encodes CSAGKGQGTEAFF.

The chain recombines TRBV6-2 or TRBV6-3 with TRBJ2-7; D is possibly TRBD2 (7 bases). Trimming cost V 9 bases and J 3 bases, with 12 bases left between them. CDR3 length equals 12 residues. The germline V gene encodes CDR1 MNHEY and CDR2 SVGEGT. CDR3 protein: CASGGGDYEQYV. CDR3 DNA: TGTGCCAGTGGGGGGGGCGACTACGAGCAGTACGTC.

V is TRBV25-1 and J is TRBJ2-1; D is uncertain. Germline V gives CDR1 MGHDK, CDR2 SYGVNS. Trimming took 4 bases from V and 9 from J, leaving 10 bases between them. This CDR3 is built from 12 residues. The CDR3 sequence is CASSGGFPEQFF. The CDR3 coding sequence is TGTGCCAGCAGTGGGGGATTTCCTGAGCAGTTCTTC.

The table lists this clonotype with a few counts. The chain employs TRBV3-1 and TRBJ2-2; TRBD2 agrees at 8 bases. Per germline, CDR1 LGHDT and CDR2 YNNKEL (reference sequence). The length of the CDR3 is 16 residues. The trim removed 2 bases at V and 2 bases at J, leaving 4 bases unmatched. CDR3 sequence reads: CASSQKLAVNTGELFF. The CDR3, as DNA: TGTGCCAGCAGCCAAAAACTAGCGGTTAACACCGGGGAGCTGTTTTTT.

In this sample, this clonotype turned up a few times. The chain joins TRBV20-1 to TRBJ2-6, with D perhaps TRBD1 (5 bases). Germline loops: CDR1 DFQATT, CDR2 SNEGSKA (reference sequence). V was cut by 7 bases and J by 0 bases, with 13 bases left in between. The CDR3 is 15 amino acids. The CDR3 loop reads CSVKGYGSGANVLTF. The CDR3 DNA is TGCAGTGTGAAGGGGTACGGCTCTGGGGCCAACGTCCTGACTTTC.

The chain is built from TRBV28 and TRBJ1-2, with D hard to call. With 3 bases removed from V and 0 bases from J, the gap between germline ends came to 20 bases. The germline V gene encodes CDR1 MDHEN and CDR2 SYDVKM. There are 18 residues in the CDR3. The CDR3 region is CASSLEPSSRLPNYGYTF. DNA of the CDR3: TGTGCCAGCAGTTTGGAGCCCTCTTCACGGCTACCTAACTATGGCTACACCTTC.

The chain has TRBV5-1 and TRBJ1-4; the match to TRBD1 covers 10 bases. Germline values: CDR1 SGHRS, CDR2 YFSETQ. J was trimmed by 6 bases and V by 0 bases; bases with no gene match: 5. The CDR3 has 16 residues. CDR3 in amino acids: CASSLAPGQGYEKLFF. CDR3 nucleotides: TGCGCCAGCAGCTTGGCCCCGGGACAGGGGTATGAAAAACTGTTTTTT. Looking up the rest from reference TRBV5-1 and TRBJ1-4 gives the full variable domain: KAGVTQTPRYLIKTRGQQVTLSCSPISGHRSVSWYQQTPGQGLQFLFEYFSETQRNKGNFPGRFSGRQFSNSRSEMNVSTLELGDSALYLCASSLAPGQGYEKLFFGSGTQLSVL.

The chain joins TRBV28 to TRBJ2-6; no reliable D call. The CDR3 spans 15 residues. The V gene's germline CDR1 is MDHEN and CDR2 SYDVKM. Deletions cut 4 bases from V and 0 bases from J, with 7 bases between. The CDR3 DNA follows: TGTGCCAGCAGTTCGCCGATCTCTGGGGCCAACGTCCTGACTTTC. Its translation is CASSSPISGANVLTF.

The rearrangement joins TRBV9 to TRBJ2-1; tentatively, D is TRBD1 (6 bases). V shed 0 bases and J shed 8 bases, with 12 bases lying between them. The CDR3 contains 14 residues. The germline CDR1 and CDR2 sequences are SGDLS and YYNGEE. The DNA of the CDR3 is TGTGCCAGCAGCGTAGGTCAGACAGGAGATGAGCAGTTCTTC. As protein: CASSVGQTGDEQFF.

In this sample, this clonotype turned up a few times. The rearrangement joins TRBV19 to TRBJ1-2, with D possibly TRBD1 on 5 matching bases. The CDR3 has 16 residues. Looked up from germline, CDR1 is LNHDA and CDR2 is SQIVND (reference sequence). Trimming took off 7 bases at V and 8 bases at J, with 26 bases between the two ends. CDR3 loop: CASTLSRALLRDGYTF. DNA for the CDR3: TGTGCCAGTACCCTTTCCCGGGCCCTCCTCAGGGACGGCTACACCTTC. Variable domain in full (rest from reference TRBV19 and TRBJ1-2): DGGITQSPKYLFRKEGQNVTLSCEQNLNHDAMYWYRQDPGQGLRLIYYSQIVNDFQKGDIAEGYSVSREKKESFPLTVTSAQKNPTAFYLCASTLSRALLRDGYTFGSGTRLTVV.

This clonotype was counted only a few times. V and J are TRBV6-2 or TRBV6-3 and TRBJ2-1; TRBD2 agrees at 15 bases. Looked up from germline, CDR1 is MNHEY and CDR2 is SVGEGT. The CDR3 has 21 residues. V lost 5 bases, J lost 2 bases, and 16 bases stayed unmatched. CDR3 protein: CASSPPSGLAGGWDPYNEQFF. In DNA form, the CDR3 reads TGTGCCAGCAGTCCCCCTTCGGGACTAGCGGGAGGATGGGATCCCTACAATGAGCAGTTCTTC.

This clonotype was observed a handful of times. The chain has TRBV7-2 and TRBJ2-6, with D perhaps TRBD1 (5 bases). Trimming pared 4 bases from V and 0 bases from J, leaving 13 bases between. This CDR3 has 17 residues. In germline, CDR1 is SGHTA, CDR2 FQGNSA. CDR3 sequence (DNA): TGTGCCAGCAGCTCAACAGTAGGGGTCTCTGGGGCCAACGTCCTGACTTTC. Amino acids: CASSSTVGVSGANVLTF.

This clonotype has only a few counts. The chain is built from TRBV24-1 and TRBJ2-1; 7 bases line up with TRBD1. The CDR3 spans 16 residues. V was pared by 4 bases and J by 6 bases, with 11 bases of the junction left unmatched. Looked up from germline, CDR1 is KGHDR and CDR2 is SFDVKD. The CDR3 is CATSEPRTGPLNEQFF. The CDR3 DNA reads TGTGCCACCAGTGAGCCCCGGACAGGACCCCTCAATGAGCAGTTCTTC.

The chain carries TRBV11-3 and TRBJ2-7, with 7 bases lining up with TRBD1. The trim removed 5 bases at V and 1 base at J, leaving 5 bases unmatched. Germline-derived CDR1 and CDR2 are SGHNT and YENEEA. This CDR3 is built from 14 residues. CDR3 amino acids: CASSASTGSYEQYV. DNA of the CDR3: TGTGCCAGCAGCGCATCGACAGGGTCCTACGAGCAGTACGTC.

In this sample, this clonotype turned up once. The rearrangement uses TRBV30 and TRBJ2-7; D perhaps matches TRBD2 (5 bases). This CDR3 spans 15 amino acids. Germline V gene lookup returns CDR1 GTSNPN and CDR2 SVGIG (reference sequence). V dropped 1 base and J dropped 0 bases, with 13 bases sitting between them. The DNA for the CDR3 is TGTGCCTGGAGTGACGGCGGGTTAAGCTCCTACGAGCAGTACTTC. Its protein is CAWSDGGLSSYEQYF.

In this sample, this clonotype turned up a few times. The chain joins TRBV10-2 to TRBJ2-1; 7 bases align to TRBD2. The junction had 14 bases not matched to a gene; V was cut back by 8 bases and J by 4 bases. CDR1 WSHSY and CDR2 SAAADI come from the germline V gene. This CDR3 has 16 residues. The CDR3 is CASGGGGGSRYNEQFF. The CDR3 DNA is TGCGCCAGCGGTGGCGGAGGCGGGAGCAGGTACAATGAGCAGTTCTTC.

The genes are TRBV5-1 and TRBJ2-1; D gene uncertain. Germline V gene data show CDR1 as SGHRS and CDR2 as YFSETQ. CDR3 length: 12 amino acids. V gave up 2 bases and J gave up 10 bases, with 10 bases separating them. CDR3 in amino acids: CASSFKQCEQFF. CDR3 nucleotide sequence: TGCGCCAGCAGCTTTAAACAATGCGAGCAGTTCTTC.

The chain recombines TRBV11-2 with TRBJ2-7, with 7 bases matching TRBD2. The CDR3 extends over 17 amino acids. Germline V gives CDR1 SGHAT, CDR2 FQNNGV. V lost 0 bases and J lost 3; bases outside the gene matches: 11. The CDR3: CASSLDHRGEGHYEQYV. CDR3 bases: TGTGCCAGCAGCTTAGACCATCGGGGGGAGGGCCACTACGAGCAGTACGTC.

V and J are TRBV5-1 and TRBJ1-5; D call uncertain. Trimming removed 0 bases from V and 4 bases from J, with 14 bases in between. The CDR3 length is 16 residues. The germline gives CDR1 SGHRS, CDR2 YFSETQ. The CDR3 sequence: CASSLGGVTTNQPQHF. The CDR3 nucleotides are TGCGCCAGCAGCTTGGGAGGCGTGACAACAAATCAGCCCCAGCATTTT.

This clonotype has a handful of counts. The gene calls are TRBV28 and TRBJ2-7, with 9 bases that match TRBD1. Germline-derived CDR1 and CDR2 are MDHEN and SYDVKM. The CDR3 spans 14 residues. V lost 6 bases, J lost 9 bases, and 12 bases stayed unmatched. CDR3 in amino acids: CASSPPTGQGRQYV. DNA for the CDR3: TGTGCCAGCAGCCCCCCAACAGGACAGGGGAGGCAGTACGTC.